This record looks at one TCR beta chain sequence and its context. Authors' analysis steps: Reference gene primer amplification yielded estimated nucleated cell counts. Sequenced by immunoSEQ multiplex PCR; TCRdb stores in-frame clones only, minus some. From that table come the V and J calls and clone size; the DNA was used to work out D and trimming. The data hold 200,000 to 250,000 clones, with 70% to 90% observed a single time. The sample is drawn from a study of blood T cell repertoires in COVID-19. CDR1 is MDHEN, CDR2 SYDVKM, per germline. The CDR3 is 17 amino acids. The junction had 17 bases not matched to a gene; V was cut back by 8 bases and J by 5 bases.

The rearrangement joins TRBV28 to TRBJ1-1; 10 bases line up with TRBD1. The receptor comes from a man aged 45-60 years who had been exposed to COVID-19. The sample taken for sequencing was PBMCs or T cells enriched from blood (not recorded which). CDR3 sequence (DNA): TGTGCCAGCCCACCGGGACAGGGGATCCTGAGGGGGACTGAAGCTTTCTTT. Translation: CASPPGQGILRGTEAFF. The full variable domain, with the rest looked up from reference TRBV28 and TRBJ1-1, is DVKVTQSSRYLVKRTGEKVFLECVQDMDHENMFWYRQDPGLGLRLIYFSYDVKMKEKGDIPEGYSVSREKKERFSLILESASTNQTSMYLCASPPGQGILRGTEAFFGQGTRLTVV.